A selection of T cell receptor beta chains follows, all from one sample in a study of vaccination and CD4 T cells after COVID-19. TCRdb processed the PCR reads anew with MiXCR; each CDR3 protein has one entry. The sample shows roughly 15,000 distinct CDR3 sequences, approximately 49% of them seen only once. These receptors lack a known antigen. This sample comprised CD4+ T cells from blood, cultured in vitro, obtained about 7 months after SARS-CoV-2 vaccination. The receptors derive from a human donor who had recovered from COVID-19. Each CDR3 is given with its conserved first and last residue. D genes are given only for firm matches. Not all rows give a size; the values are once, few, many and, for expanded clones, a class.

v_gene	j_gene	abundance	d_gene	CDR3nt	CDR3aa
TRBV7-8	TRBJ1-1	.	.	TGTGCCAGCAGCTTAGGGTACACTGAAGCTTTCTTT	CASSLGYTEAFF
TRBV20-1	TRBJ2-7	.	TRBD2	TGCAGTGCTGTTCGTAGCGGGGTCACCTACGAGCAGTACTTC	CSAVRSGVTYEQYF
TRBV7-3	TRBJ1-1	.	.	TGTGCCAGCAGCCGCCTAGGGTACACTGAAGCTTTCTTT	CASSRLGYTEAFF
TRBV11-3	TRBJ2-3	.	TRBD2	TGTGCCAGCAGCTTAGCTCTAGCGGGTGGCACAGATACGCAGTATTTT	CASSLALAGGTDTQYF
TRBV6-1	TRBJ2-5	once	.	TGTGCCAGCAATGAAGGGGGGTTGATGGAGACCCAGTACTTC	CASNEGGLMETQYF
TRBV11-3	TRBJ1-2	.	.	TGTGCCAGCAGCTTAGACACGGCTAACTATGGCTACACCTTC	CASSLDTANYGYTF
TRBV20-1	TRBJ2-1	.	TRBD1	TGCAGTGCTATGGACAGGGTGGGGTACAATGAGCAGTTCTTC	CSAMDRVGYNEQFF
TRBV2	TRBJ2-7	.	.	TGTGCCAGCAGTGCTGGCGGGGCCCCGGGCGTATACGAGCAGTACTTC	CASSAGGAPGVYEQYF
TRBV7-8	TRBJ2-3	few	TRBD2	TGTGCCAGCAGCTCTAGGGGCATACTAGCGGGAGGGTCAGATACGCAGTATTTT	CASSSRGILAGGSDTQYF
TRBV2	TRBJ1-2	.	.	TGTGCCAGCAGTGAGAAGGGTGGCTATGGCTACACCTTC	CASSEKGGYGYTF
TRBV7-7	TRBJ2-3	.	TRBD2	TGTGCTAGCAGCCTCGAGCCCCTAGCGGGAGGGCCGCGAGGCACAGATACGCAGTATTTT	CASSLEPLAGGPRGTDTQYF
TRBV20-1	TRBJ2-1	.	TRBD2	TGCAGTGCCACCTACCCCTTAGCGGGAGCTGGCAATGAGCAGTTCTTC	CSATYPLAGAGNEQFF
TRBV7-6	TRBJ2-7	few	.	TGTGCCAGCAGCTTAGTGTACCAGGCTAAGAACGAGCAGTACTTC	CASSLVYQAKNEQYF
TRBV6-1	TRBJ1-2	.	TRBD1	TGTGCCAGCAGACAGACTCGGGACAGGGAACGCTACACCTTC	CASRQTRDRERYTF
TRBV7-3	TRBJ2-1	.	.	TGTGCCAGCAGTTCTCGGTCCCACAATGAGCAGTTCTTC	CASSSRSHNEQFF
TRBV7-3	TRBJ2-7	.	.	TGTGCCAGCACACCGGGGAGGTACGAGCAGTACTTC	CASTPGRYEQYF
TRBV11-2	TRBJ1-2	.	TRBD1	TGTGCCAGCAGCTTAGCGGGACAGGGGAGGATCGGGGGCTACACCTTC	CASSLAGQGRIGGYTF
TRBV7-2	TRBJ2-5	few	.	TGTGCCAGCAGCTTTAAATCGGGATTCAGCGAGACCCAGTACTTC	CASSFKSGFSETQYF
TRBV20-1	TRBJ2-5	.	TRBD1	TGCAGTGCCAATCATCCCCTCGACAGGGCGAGGACCCAGTACTTC	CSANHPLDRARTQYF
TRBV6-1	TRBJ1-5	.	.	TGTGCCAGCAGTGAAGAGGGATCAGGCAATCAGCCCCAGCATTTT	CASSEEGSGNQPQHF
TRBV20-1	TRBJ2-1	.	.	TGCAGTGCTAGACCTAGCCGGGGCTCCTACAATGAGCAGTTCTTC	CSARPSRGSYNEQFF
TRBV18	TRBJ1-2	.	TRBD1	TGTGCCAGCTCAGGACAGGCTAACTATGGCTACACCTTC	CASSGQANYGYTF
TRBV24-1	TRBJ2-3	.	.	TGTGCCACCAGTGCCGGCTTTAGCACAGATACGCAGTATTTT	CATSAGFSTDTQYF
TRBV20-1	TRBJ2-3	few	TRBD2	TGCAGTGCTCCCCTAGCGGGGGGGCCAGATACGCAGTATTTT	CSAPLAGGPDTQYF
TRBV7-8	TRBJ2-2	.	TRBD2	TGTGCCAGCAGCCCTAGCGGGTTAAACACCGGGGAGCTGTTTTTT	CASSPSGLNTGELFF
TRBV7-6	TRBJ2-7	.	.	TGTGCCAGCAGCTTACTGTTTAGCGGAGACCTCTACGAGCAGTACTTC	CASSLLFSGDLYEQYF
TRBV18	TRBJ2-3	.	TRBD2	TGTGCCAGCTCACCAAGCGGGGGACGCACAGATACGCAGTATTTT	CASSPSGGRTDTQYF
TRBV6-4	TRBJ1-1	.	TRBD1	TGTGCCAGCAGTGACCCAGGGAAACAGGGGCCAGAGAACACTGAAGCTTTCTTT	CASSDPGKQGPENTEAFF
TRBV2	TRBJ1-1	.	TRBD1	TGTGCCAGCAGTTATGACAGGGAAGGACCTGAAGCTTTCTTT	CASSYDREGPEAFF
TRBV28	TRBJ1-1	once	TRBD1	TGTGCCAGCAGCCAGGGGGGGTACACTGAAGCTTTCTTT	CASSQGGYTEAFF
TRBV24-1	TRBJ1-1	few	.	TGTGCCACCTCACATCAGGCGAACACTGAAGCTTTCTTT	CATSHQANTEAFF
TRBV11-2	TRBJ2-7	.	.	TGTGCCAGCAGCTGGGATCGAGGGAACTACGAGCAGTACTTC	CASSWDRGNYEQYF
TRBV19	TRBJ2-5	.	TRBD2	TGTGCCAGTAGTATAGCGGGAGGGTACGAGACCCAGTACTTC	CASSIAGGYETQYF
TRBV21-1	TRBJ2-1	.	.	TGTGCCAGCAGCAATTTGAGACAGGGGTACAATGAGCAGTCCTTC	CASSNLRQGYNEQSF
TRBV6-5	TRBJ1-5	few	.	TGTGCCAGCAGTTCTGAGACAGGCCTGCGGGGAACCCAGCATTTT	CASSSETGLRGTQHF
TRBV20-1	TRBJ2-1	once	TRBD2	TGCAGTGCTAGAGATCTGACTAGCGGGGATCTCAATGAGCAGTTCTTC	CSARDLTSGDLNEQFF
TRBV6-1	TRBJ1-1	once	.	TGTGCCAGCAGTGGACAGGTTGGCACTGAAGCTTTCTTT	CASSGQVGTEAFF
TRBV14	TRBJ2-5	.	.	TGTGCCAGCAGCCAAGGGCCCTGGGGTCGTCTCGTAGAGACCCAGTACTTC	CASSQGPWGRLVETQYF
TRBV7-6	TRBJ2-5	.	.	TGTGCCAGCAGCCCCCGCGCCGGGAGCCTCAAGAGGACCCAGTACTTC	CASSPRAGSLKRTQYF
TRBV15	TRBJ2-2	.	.	TGTGCCACCTCGCAGCGTCACGAGAACACCGGGGAGCTGTTTTTT	CATSQRHENTGELFF
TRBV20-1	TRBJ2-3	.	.	TGCAGTGCTAGAGATGAGACAGATACGCAGTATTTT	CSARDETDTQYF
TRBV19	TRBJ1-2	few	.	TGTGCCAGTAGTATAGGGACTTCCTATGGCTACACCTTC	CASSIGTSYGYTF
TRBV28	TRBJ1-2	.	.	TGTGCCAGCAGACTACAGGGCTATGGCTACACCTTC	CASRLQGYGYTF
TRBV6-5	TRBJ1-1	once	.	TGTGCCAGCAGTTGGGGCCCCTACCGGTACACTGAAGCTTTCTTT	CASSWGPYRYTEAFF
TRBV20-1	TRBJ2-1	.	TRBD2	TGCAGTGCTAGAGGGGGTAGCGGGAGTTCTCCTCCCTACAATGAGCAGTTCTTC	CSARGGSGSSPPYNEQFF
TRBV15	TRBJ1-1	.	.	TGTGCCACCAGCAGAGACACGATATTGGACGGGGAAGCTTTCTTT	CATSRDTILDGEAFF
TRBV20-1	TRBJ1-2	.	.	TGCAGTGCTCAAGACAGGAACACCCAGGGTTACACCTTC	CSAQDRNTQGYTF
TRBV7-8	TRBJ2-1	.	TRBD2	TGTGCCAGCAGCCTGCGGACTAGCGGCCGGAGTCACAATGAGCAGTTCTTC	CASSLRTSGRSHNEQFF
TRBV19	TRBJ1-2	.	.	TGTGCCAGTAGTAGCGGACGGGAATATGGCTACACCTTC	CASSSGREYGYTF
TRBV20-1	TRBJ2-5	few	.	TGCAGTGCTAGTAGCCTAGTCGAAGAGACCCAGTACTTC	CSASSLVEETQYF
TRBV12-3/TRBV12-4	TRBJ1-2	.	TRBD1	TGTGCCAGCAGTTTGATCGACAGGGGAGCTGGCTACACCTTC	CASSLIDRGAGYTF
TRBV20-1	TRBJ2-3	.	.	TGCAGTGCTAGACCGGCGGACATGGCGCAGTATTTT	CSARPADMAQYF
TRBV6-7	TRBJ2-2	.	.	TGTGCCAGCAAACCCCTGGTGGGGGAAGATAACACCGGGGAGCTGTTTTTT	CASKPLVGEDNTGELFF
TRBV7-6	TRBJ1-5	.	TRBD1	TGTGCCAGCAGACCGAAGCCGATGGGACAGAACAATCAGCCCCAGCATTTT	CASRPKPMGQNNQPQHF
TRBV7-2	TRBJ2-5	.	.	TGTGCCAGCAGCTTAGCGCATACTTCAGCATGGGAGACCCAGTACTTC	CASSLAHTSAWETQYF
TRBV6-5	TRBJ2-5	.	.	TGTGCCAGCAGTTTTGCCACGAAAGAGACCCAGTACTTC	CASSFATKETQYF
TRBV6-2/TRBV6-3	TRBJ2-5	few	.	TGTGCCGGGAGAAGGGTGACAAGGGAGACCCAGTACTTC	CAGRRVTRETQYF
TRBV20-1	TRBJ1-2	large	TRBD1	TGCAGTGCTGGAACCGCGGACAGGGCCAAAATTAACACCTTC	CSAGTADRAKINTF